The text below deals with one T cell receptor (beta chain). The data were obtained in a study of blood T cell repertoires in COVID-19. Measured with immunoSEQ multiplex PCR; TCRdb has only the in-frame clones, and not every one. The repertoire holds 120,000 to 150,000 clones, with about 86% as singletons. CDR3 size: 18 residues. Germline trimming cut 2 bases from V and 0 bases from J; bases unmatched to any gene: 11. Germline V lookup: CDR1 SGHKS, CDR2 YYEKEE (reference sequence). V gene TRBV5-5 combines with J gene TRBJ2-3; 8 bases line up with TRBD2. This TCR derives from a woman aged 55-75 years with acute or convalescent COVID-19. Sequenced: peripheral blood. The CDR3 loop reads CASSFPAGVNPSTDTQYF. DNA for the CDR3: TGTGCCAGCAGCTTCCCAGCGGGGGTAAATCCTAGCACAGATACGCAGTATTTT. Complete variable domain (other parts from reference TRBV5-5 and TRBJ2-3): DAGVTQSPTHLIKTRGQQVTLRCSPISGHKSVSWYQQVLGQGPQFIFQYYEKEERGRGNFPDRFSARQFPNYSSELNVNALLLGDSALYLCASSFPAGVNPSTDTQYFGPGTRLTVL.